Shown below are 25 T cell receptor beta chains from a single sample sequenced in a study of cytomegalovirus exposure and HLA in healthy donors (dated by TCRdb to the late 2010s). The library was produced with the immunoSEQ multiplex PCR assay. The multiplex PCR relied on a mix of 60 forward primers for TCR Vbeta segments and 13 reverse primers for TCR Jbeta segments. The table was pulled from immuneACCESS by TCRdb, which kept in-frame rearrangements only. Such tables lose some clones; where checked, under half of the loss comes from unresolved V genes, and the rest has no known cause. This sample lists roughly 100,000 clones; 70% to 90% were detected once. The ten top clones hold around 5.2% of the sample. Sequencing input: PBMCs. All receptors come from a woman between 18 and 30 years old in good health and CMV-seropositive.

The rearrangement joins TRBV9 to TRBJ2-1; perhaps TRBD1 as D (7 bases). This CDR3 contains 15 residues. Trimming took off 2 bases at V and 8 bases at J, with 17 bases between the two ends. The germline gives CDR1 SGDLS, CDR2 YYNGEE. The CDR3 nucleotides read TGTGCCAGCAGCGTCCGCCAGGGGGGTTCCGATGAGCAGTTCTTC. Amino acid sequence: CASSVRQGGSDEQFF.

The CDR3 loop is CASSIRDTYQETQYF. The DNA for the CDR3 is TGTGCCAGTAGTATCCGTGACACTTATCAAGAGACCCAGTACTTC. V is TRBV19 and J is TRBJ2-5; D uncertain. V shed 3 bases and J shed 2 bases, with 13 bases lying between them. Per the germline V gene, CDR1 is LNHDA and CDR2 is SQIVND (reference sequence). The CDR3 spans 15 residues.

V and J are TRBV7-2 and TRBJ2-3, with 8 bases lining up with TRBD1. Germline V lookup: CDR1 SGHTA, CDR2 FQGNSA. This CDR3 contains 16 residues. V dropped 5 bases and J dropped 2; count of bases not matched to a gene: 9. The CDR3 region is CASSQHRTGPTDTQYF. DNA of the CDR3: TGTGCCAGCAGCCAACATCGGACAGGGCCCACAGATACGCAGTATTTT.

The J gene is TRBJ2-3, the V gene TRBV4-2; TRBD1 is a possible D gene (5 bases). Germline V CDR1 and CDR2: LGHNA, YNFKEQ. V shed 7 bases and J shed 2 bases, with 16 bases lying between them. CDR3 length: 15 amino acids. CDR3 sequence: CASKKQGKATDTQYF. The CDR3 coding sequence is TGTGCCAGCAAGAAGCAGGGTAAGGCCACAGATACGCAGTATTTT.

The gene calls are TRBV5-1 and TRBJ2-3; possible D gene TRBD2, 6 bases. This CDR3 contains 14 residues. Germline assignment: CDR1 SGHRS and CDR2 YFSETQ. Trimming took 6 bases from V and 4 from J, leaving 15 bases between them. In nucleotides, the CDR3 is TGCGCCAGCATGGAGGGGCTCTACCCAGATACGCAGTATTTT. Its protein is CASMEGLYPDTQYF.

A single count supports this clone. V and J are TRBV6-5 and TRBJ1-1; 7 bases fit TRBD1. Germline V gene sequence: CDR1 MNHEY, CDR2 SVGAGI. The CDR3 loop spans 12 amino acids. Losses at the gene ends were 6 bases for V and 10 bases for J; bases not matched to a gene: 8. CDR3 region: CASSDREPGAFF. The CDR3 nucleotides read TGTGCCAGCAGCGACAGGGAACCTGGAGCTTTCTTT.

This chain links TRBV7-9 with TRBJ1-2; D unresolved. Germline-derived CDR1 and CDR2 are SEHNR and FQNEAQ (reference sequence). The CDR3 has 11 amino acids. V dropped 3 bases and J dropped 8 bases, with 7 bases sitting between them. The CDR3 region has the DNA TGTGCCAGCAGCTTGTTGGAGGGCTACACCTTC. Amino acids: CASSLLEGYTF.

This clone was observed once. V and J are TRBV10-1 and TRBJ1-1, with D maybe TRBD1 (5 bases). Germline loops: CDR1 WNHNN, CDR2 SYGVQD (reference sequence). The CDR3 runs 14 residues. V was clipped by 6 bases and J by 0 bases, with 11 bases between them. CDR3 residues: CASSEGTVNTEAFF. CDR3 nucleotide sequence: TGCGCCAGCAGCGAAGGGACTGTGAACACTGAAGCTTTCTTT.

In DNA form, the CDR3 reads TGTGCCAGCAGCGCCCCTGGGAGAGGGGGAGAAAAACTGTTTTTT. This gives the protein CASSAPGRGGEKLFF. The V call is TRBV28, the J call TRBJ1-4, with TRBD1 as a possible D gene (6 bases). Per germline, CDR1 MDHEN and CDR2 SYDVKM. There are 15 residues in the CDR3. Trimming cost V 6 bases and J 8 bases, with 19 bases left between them.

J is TRBJ2-7 and V is TRBV25-1; TRBD1 aligns across 12 bases. CDR3 length equals 14 residues. CDR1 is MGHDK and CDR2 is SYGVNS in the germline V gene. Losses at the gene ends were 4 bases for V and 6 bases for J; bases not matched to a gene: 4. Here the CDR3 DNA reads TGTGCCAGCAGTGGGGACAGGGGGCGCCCCGAGCAGTACTTC. Translated: CASSGDRGRPEQYF.

This clone was seen a handful of times. The J gene is TRBJ1-5, the V gene TRBV7-2; tentative D call: TRBD1 (6 bases). The CDR3 sequence is 17 residues long. Germline V gives CDR1 SGHTA, CDR2 FQGNSA. The ends were cut back, 3 bases at V and 0 bases at J, with 15 bases in the middle. CDR3 sequence reads: CASSLKRTANSNQPQHF. The CDR3 nucleotides read TGTGCCAGCAGCTTGAAGAGGACAGCTAATAGCAATCAGCCCCAGCATTTT.

The CDR3 reads CASSLDPGQETQYF. CDR3 sequence (DNA): TGTGCCAGCAGCTTAGATCCGGGCCAAGAGACCCAGTACTTC. This chain links TRBV7-6 with TRBJ2-5; no clear D. Trimming stripped 1 base from V and 1 base from J, with 7 bases between. Germline V gives CDR1 SGHVS, CDR2 FNYEAQ. This CDR3 has 14 amino acids.

V gene TRBV7-9 combines with J gene TRBJ2-7; 10 nucleotides match TRBD1. The CDR3 totals 16 residues. The J segment lost 5 bases and the V segment lost 5 bases, leaving 12 bases of the junction unmatched. Germline loops: CDR1 SEHNR, CDR2 FQNEAQ (reference sequence). DNA of the CDR3: TGTGCCAGCAGCATTAATCCGGGACAGGGGACCCACGAGCAGTACTTC. This codes for CASSINPGQGTHEQYF.

The rearrangement uses TRBV28 and TRBJ1-1; TRBD1 matches 9 bases. The CDR3 is made up of 14 amino acids. Germline CDR1 and CDR2: MDHEN and SYDVKM. The ends lost 8 bases at V and 4 bases at J; junction bases unmatched: 8. CDR3 DNA sequence: TGTGCCAGCTGGTGGGGACAGGGTATCACTGAAGCTTTCTTT. Translated, it gives CASWWGQGITEAFF.

V is TRBV5-1 and J is TRBJ1-6; D is undetermined. V was pared by 0 bases and J by 10 bases, with 8 bases between. CDR3 size: 13 residues. CDR1 is SGHRS and CDR2 is YFSETQ in the germline V gene. The CDR3 sequence is CASSLDTISPLHF. In DNA, the CDR3 is TGCGCCAGCAGCTTGGACACCATATCACCCCTCCACTTT.

J is TRBJ2-2 and V is TRBV19; D might be TRBD2 (6 bases). In germline, CDR1 is LNHDA, CDR2 SQIVND (reference sequence). Deletions cut 3 bases from V and 6 bases from J, with 8 bases between. This CDR3 has 13 residues. The CDR3 here is CASSIGGSGELFF. The CDR3 DNA reads as TGTGCCAGTAGTATTGGAGGGTCCGGGGAGCTGTTTTTT.

The chain recombines TRBV15 with TRBJ1-2; D is undetermined. CDR3 length equals 15 residues. Germline CDR1 reads LNHNV; CDR2 reads YYDKDF (reference sequence). V dropped 1 base and J dropped 3 bases, with 12 bases sitting between them. The CDR3 DNA is TGTGCCACCAGCAGAGCCCTATCTACAGACTATGGCTACACCTTC. This sequence encodes CATSRALSTDYGYTF. The full variable domain, with the rest looked up from reference TRBV15 and TRBJ1-2, is DAMVIQNPRYQVTQFGKPVTLSCSQTLNHNVMYWYQQKSSQAPKLLFHYYDKDFNNEADTPDNFQSRRPNTSFCFLDIRSPGLGDTAMYLCATSRALSTDYGYTFGSGTRLTVV.

The rearrangement links TRBV11-2 to TRBJ1-1, with a possible D match to TRBD1 (6 bases). CDR3 size: 15 residues. V was trimmed by 5 bases and J by 0 bases, leaving 13 bases between them. Germline assignment: CDR1 SGHAT and CDR2 FQNNGV. CDR3 protein: CASSTRRDMNTEAFF. The CDR3 DNA reads TGTGCCAGCAGCACAAGAAGGGACATGAACACTGAAGCTTTCTTT.

The CDR3 coding sequence is TGCGCCAGCAGCTTGGACGGTCTTACAGGGGGTTTCGCTTTCTTT. This gives the protein CASSLDGLTGGFAFF. V usage is TRBV5-1 and J usage is TRBJ1-1; TRBD1 matches 8 bases. The ends lost 0 bases at V and 11 bases at J; junction bases unmatched: 12. CDR3 size: 15 residues. Germline V gene sequence: CDR1 SGHRS, CDR2 YFSETQ.

The CDR3 protein is CASSFNRPAGDDGAEAFF. The DNA for the CDR3 is TGTGCCAGCAGCTTTAATAGACCGGCAGGGGACGATGGCGCTGAAGCTTTCTTT. V gene TRBV7-3 combines with J gene TRBJ1-1, with a tentative D call TRBD1 (6 bases). Germline CDR1 is SGHTA and CDR2 is FQGTGA. The CDR3 length is 18 residues. Trimming removed 3 bases from V and 6 bases from J, with 26 bases in between.

The V call is TRBV7-3, the J call TRBJ2-6, with TRBD1 matching 8 bases. The CDR3 runs 17 residues. J was trimmed by 0 bases and V by 4 bases; bases with no gene match: 5. Per germline, CDR1 SGHTA and CDR2 FQGTGA. The CDR3 DNA sequence: TGTGCCAGCAGCTCGACGGGACAGGACTCTGGGGCCAACGTCCTGACTTTC. Its translation: CASSSTGQDSGANVLTF.

This clone was recorded a few times. The rearrangement uses TRBV14 and TRBJ1-1; TRBD1 might be the D (5 bases). This CDR3 is built from 12 residues. From germline, CDR1 is SGHDN and CDR2 FVKESK. The ends were cut back, 4 bases at V and 8 bases at J, with 11 bases in the middle. Here the CDR3 reads CASSLRDREAFF. CDR3 sequence (DNA): TGTGCCAGCAGCCTGCGAGACAGAGAAGCTTTCTTT.

The table lists this clone with a count of one. The chain combines TRBV27 with TRBJ2-7, with 8 bases lining up with TRBD1. Germline values: CDR1 MNHEY, CDR2 SMNVEV (reference sequence). The CDR3 runs 14 residues. J was trimmed by 2 bases and V by 5 bases; bases with no gene match: 5. DNA for the CDR3: TGTGCCAGCAGTACAGACAGGGGTCCCTACGAGCAGTACTTC. Translating it yields CASSTDRGPYEQYF.

V gene TRBV11-2 combines with J gene TRBJ1-2, with D unclear. The V and J ends lost 5 bases and 8 bases respectively, with 15 bases between them. The CDR3 totals 13 residues. Looked up from germline, CDR1 is SGHAT and CDR2 is FQNNGV. In DNA form, the CDR3 reads TGTGCCAGCAGCCCGCACCCGCGAGAGGGCTACACCTTC. As protein: CASSPHPREGYTF.

This chain connects TRBV9 to TRBJ2-1; TRBD2 matches at 10 bases. V lost 7 bases, J lost 7 bases, and 8 bases stayed unmatched. The CDR3 contains 14 residues. Germline V gene sequence: CDR1 SGDLS, CDR2 YYNGEE. The CDR3 sequence is CASAAAGGENEQFF. The CDR3 nucleotides read TGTGCCAGCGCCGCAGCGGGAGGGGAAAATGAGCAGTTCTTC.